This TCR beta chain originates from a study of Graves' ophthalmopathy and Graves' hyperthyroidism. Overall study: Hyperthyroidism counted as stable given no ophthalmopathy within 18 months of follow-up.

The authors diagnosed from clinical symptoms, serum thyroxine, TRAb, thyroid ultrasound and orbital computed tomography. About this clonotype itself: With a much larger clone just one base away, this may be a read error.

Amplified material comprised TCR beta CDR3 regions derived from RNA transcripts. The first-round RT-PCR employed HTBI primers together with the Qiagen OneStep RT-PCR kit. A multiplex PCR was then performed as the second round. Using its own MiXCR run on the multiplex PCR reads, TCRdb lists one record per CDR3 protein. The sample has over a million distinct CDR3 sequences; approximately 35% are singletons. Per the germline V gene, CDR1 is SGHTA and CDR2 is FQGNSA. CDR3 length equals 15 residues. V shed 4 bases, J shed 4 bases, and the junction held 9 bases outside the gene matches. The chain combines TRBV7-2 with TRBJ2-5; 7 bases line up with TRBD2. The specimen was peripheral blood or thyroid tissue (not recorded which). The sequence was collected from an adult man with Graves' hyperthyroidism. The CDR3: CASSSATLARETQYF. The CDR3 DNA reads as TGTGCCAGCAGCTCAGCTACACTAGCGAGAGAGACCCAGTACTTC.